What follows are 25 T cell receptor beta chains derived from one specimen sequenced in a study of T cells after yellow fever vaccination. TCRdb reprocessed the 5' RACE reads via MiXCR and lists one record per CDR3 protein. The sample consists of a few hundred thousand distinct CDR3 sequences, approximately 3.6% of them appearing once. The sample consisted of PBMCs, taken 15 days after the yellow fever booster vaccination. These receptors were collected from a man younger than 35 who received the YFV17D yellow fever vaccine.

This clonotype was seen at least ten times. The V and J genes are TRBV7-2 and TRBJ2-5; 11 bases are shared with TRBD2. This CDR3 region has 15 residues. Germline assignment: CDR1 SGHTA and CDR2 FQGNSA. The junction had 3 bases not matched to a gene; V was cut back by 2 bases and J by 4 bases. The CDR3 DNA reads TGTGCCAGCAGCTTATGGCTAGCGGGGGGAGAGACCCAGTACTTC. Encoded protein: CASSLWLAGGETQYF.

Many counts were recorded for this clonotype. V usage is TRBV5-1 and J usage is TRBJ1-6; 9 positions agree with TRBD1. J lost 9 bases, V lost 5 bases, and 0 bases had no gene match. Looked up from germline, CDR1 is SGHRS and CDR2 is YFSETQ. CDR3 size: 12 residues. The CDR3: CASRQGASPLHF. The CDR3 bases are TGCGCCAGCAGACAGGGGGCTTCACCCCTCCACTTT.

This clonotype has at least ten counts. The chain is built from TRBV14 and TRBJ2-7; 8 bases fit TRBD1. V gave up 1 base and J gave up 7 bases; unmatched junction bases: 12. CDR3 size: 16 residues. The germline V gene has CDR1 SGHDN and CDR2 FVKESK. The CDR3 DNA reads TGTGCCAGCAGCCAAGTGTTTGGCAGGGGGCTTTCAGAGCAGTACTTC. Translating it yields CASSQVFGRGLSEQYF.

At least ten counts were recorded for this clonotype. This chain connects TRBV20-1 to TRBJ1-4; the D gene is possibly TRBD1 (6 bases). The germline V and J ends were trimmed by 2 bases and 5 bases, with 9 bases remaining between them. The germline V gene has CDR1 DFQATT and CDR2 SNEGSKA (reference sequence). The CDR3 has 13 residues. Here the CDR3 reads CSARRGGNEKLFF. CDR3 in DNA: TGCAGTGCTAGACGAGGGGGAAATGAAAAACTGTTTTTT.

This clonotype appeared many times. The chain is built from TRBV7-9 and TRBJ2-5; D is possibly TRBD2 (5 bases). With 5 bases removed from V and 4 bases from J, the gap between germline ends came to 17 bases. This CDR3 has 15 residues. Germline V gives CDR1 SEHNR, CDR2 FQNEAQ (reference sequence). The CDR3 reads CASSQRERLGETQYF. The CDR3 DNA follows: TGTGCCAGCAGCCAACGGGAAAGGTTAGGAGAGACCCAGTACTTC.

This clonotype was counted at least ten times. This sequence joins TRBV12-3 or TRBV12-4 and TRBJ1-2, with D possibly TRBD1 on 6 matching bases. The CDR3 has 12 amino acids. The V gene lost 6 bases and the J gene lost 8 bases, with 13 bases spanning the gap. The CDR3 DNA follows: TGTGCCAGCAGCGTTGCAGGGGAAGGCTACACCTTC. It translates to CASSVAGEGYTF.

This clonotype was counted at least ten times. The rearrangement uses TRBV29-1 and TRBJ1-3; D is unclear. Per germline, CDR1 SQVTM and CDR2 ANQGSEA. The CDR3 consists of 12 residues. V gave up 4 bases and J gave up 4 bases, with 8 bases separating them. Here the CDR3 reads CSVAPSGNTIYF. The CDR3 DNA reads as TGCAGCGTTGCCCCGTCCGGAAACACCATATATTTT.

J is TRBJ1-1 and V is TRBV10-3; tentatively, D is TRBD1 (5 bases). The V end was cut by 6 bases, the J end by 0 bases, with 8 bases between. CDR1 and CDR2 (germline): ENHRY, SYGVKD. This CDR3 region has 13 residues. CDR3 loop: CAIRRDVNTEAFF. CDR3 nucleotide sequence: TGTGCCATCAGGAGGGACGTGAACACTGAAGCTTTCTTT.

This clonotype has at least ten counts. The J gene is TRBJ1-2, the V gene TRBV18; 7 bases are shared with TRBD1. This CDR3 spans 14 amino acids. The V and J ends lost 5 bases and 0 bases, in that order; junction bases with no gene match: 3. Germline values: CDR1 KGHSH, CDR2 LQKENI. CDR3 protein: CASSSDRANYGYTF. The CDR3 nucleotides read TGTGCCAGCTCATCTGACAGGGCTAACTATGGCTACACCTTC.

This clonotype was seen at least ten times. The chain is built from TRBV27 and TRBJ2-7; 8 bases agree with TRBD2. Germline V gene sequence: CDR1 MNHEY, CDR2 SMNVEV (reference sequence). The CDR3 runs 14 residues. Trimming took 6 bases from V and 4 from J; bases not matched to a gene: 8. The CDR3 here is CASSRRGADYEQYF. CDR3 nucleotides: TGTGCCAGCAGCCGGCGGGGGGCCGATTACGAGCAGTACTTC.

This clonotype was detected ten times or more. In DNA, the CDR3 is TGTGCCAGCACAGGGGCATTGGGGGTGTACACTGAAGCTTTCTTT. Protein: CASTGALGVYTEAFF. The V and J genes are TRBV12-3 or TRBV12-4 and TRBJ1-1, with D possibly TRBD1 on 6 matching bases. V was pared by 7 bases and J by 3 bases, with 18 bases between. CDR3 length: 15 amino acids.

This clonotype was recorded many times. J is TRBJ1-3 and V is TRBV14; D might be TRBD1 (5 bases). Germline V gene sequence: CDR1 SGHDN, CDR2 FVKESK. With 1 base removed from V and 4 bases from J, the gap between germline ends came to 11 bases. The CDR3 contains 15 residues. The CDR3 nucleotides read TGTGCCAGCAGCCAAGGGTGGGGCGACGGAAACACCATATATTTT. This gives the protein CASSQGWGDGNTIYF.

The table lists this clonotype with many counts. The CDR3 is CASKLGPRVSPLHF. The DNA of the CDR3 is TGTGCCAGCAAGTTGGGCCCAAGGGTGTCACCCCTCCACTTT. The chain is built from TRBV28 and TRBJ1-6; D ambiguous. Germline values: CDR1 MDHEN, CDR2 SYDVKM. The CDR3 has 14 amino acids. The V gene lost 7 bases and the J gene lost 10 bases, with 17 bases spanning the gap.

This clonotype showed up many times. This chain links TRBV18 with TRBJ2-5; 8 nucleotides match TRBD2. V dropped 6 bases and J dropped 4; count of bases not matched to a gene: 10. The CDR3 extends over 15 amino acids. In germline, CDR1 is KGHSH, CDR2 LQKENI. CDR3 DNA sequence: TGTGCCAGCTCTCCGGTAGCGGGGAACGGAGAGACCCAGTACTTC. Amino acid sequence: CASSPVAGNGETQYF.

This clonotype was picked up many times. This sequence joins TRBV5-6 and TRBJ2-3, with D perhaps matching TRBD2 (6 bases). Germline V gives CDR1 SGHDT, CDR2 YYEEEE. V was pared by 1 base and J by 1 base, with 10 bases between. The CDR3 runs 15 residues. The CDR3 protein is CASSLSGEGTDTQYF. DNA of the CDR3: TGTGCCAGCAGCTTGTCGGGGGAAGGCACAGATACGCAGTATTTT.

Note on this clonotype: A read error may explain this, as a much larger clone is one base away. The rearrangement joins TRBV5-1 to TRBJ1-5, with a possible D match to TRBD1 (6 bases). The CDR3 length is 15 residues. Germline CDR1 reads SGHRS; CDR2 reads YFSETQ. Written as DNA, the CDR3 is TGCGCCAGCAGTTTGGGGGCCTCTCGGGGGCAGCCCAAGCATTTT. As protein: CASSLGASRGQPKHF.

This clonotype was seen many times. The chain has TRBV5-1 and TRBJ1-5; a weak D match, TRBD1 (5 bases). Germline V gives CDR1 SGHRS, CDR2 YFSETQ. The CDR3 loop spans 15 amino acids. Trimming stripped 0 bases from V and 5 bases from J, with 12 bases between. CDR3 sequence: CASSLDGGDYQPQHF. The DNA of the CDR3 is TGCGCCAGCAGCTTGGACGGGGGGGACTATCAGCCCCAGCATTTT.

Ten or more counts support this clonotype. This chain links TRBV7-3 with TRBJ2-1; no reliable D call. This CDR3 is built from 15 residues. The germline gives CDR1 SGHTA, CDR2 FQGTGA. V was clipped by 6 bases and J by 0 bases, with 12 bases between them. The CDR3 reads CASSANRNSYNEQFF. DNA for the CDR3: TGTGCCAGCAGTGCTAATAGAAACTCCTACAATGAGCAGTTCTTC.

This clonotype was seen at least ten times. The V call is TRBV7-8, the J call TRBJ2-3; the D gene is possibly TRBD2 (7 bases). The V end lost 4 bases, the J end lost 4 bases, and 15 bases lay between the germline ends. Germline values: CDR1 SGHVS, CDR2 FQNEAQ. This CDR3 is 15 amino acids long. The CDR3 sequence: CASSYGGGGSDTQYF. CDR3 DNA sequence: TGTGCCAGCAGCTACGGGGGCGGGGGATCAGATACGCAGTATTTT.

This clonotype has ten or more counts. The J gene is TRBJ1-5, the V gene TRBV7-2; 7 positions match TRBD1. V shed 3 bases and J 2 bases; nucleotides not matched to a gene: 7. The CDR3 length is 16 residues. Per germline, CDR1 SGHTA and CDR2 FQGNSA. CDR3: CASSLTGMGGNQPQHF. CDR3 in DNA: TGTGCCAGCAGCTTGACAGGGATGGGAGGCAATCAGCCCCAGCATTTT.

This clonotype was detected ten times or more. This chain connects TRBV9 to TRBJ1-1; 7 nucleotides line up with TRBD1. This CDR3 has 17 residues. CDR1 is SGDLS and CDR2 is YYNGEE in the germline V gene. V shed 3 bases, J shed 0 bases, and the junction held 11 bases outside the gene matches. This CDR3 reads CASSAGGASRMNTEAFF. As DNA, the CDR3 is TGTGCCAGCAGCGCAGGGGGAGCTTCAAGGATGAACACTGAAGCTTTCTTT.

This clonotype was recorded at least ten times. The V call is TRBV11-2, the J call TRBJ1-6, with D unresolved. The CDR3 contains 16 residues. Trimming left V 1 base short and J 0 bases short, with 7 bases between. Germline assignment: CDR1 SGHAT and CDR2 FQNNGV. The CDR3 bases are TGTGCCAGCAGCTTAGGGAGGAGCTCCTATAATTCACCCCTCCACTTT. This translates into CASSLGRSSYNSPLHF.

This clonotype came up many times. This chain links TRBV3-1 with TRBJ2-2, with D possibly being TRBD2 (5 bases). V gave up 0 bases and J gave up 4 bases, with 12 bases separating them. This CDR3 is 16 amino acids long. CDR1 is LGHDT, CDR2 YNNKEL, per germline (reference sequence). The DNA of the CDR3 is TGTGCCAGCAGCCAAGACCTCCTAGCCCCCACCGGGGAGCTGTTTTTT. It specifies CASSQDLLAPTGELFF.

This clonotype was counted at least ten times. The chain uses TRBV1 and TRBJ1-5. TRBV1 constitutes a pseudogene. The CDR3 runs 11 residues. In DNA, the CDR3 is TGCACCAGCATAACTAATCAGCCCCAGCATTTT. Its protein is CTSITNQPQHF.

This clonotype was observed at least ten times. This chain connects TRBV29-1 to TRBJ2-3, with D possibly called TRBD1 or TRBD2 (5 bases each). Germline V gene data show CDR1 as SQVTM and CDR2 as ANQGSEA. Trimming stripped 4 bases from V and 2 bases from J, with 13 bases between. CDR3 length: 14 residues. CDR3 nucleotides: TGCAGCGTTGGGTATTGGGGGACCACAGATACGCAGTATTTT. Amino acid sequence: CSVGYWGTTDTQYF.